The next 9 T cell receptor beta chains were all read from a single sample in a study of radiotherapy plus CTLA-4 blockade in lung cancer. Using immunoSEQ multiplex PCR, the repertoire was profiled, and TCRdb retains in-frame clones only, with some absent. The table records roughly 32,000 clones, roughly 70% of them present only once. Material: peripheral blood, obtained from a patient treated with radiotherapy plus ipilimumab. These receptors all stem from a human donor with non-small cell lung cancer that progressed on radiotherapy plus ipilimumab.

The rearrangement links TRBV28 to TRBJ2-2, with D perhaps TRBD1 (5 bases). This CDR3 spans 13 amino acids. Trimming shortened V by 9 bases and J by 2 bases, and 10 bases separated the two germline ends. Germline assignment: CDR1 MDHEN and CDR2 SYDVKM. CDR3 in amino acids: CASFRVNTGELFF. CDR3 sequence (DNA): TGTGCCAGTTTCAGGGTCAACACCGGGGAGCTGTTTTTT.

This clone was detected only a few times. At one end the junction does not follow the germline gene, possibly because of a read error. This chain joins TRBV11-2 and TRBJ2-1; D remains ambiguous. Per germline, CDR1 SGHAT and CDR2 FQNNGV. The CDR3 extends over 13 amino acids. The CDR3 coding sequence is TGTGCCAGCAGTTTAGGGCTAAACAATGAGCAGTTCTTC. As protein: CASSLGLNNEQFF. The full variable domain, in which reference TRBV11-2 and TRBJ2-1 provide the parts outside the CDR3, is EAGVAQSPRYKIIEKRQSVAFWCNPISGHATLYWYQQILGQGPKLLIQFQNNGVVDDSQLPKDRFSAERLKGVDSTLKIQPAKLEDSAVYLCASSLGLNNEQFFGPGTRLTVL.

CDR3 loop: CAIPRTGGEWTEAFF. CDR3 in DNA: TGTGCCATTCCTAGGACAGGGGGCGAATGGACTGAAGCTTTCTTT. The J gene is TRBJ1-1, the V gene TRBV2, with 11 nucleotides matching TRBD1. The CDR3 loop spans 15 amino acids. V lost 10 bases, J lost 5 bases, and 12 bases stayed unmatched. CDR1 is SNHLY, CDR2 FYNNEI, per germline.

This clone was seen once. The CDR3 DNA is TGTGCCAGCAGCTCGAGAGAGACCCAGTACTTC. It codes for CASSSRETQYF. This rearrangement joins TRBV7-6 to TRBJ2-5; the D is unclear. This CDR3 has 11 residues. Germline CDR1 SGHVS, CDR2 FNYEAQ. Trimming stripped 4 bases from V and 4 bases from J, with 4 bases between. The full variable domain, rest sourced from reference TRBV7-6 and TRBJ2-5, is GAGVSQSPRYKVTKRGQDVALRCDPISGHVSLYWYRQALGQGPEFLTYFNYEAQQDKSGLPNDRFSAERPEGSISTLTIQRTEQRDSAMYRCASSSRETQYFGPGTRLLVL.

The V gene is TRBV7-2, the J gene TRBJ2-2; TRBD1 might be the D (5 bases). V was clipped by 4 bases and J by 1 base, with 13 bases between them. Germline CDR1 reads SGHTA; CDR2 reads FQGNSA. This CDR3 region has 16 residues. CDR3 region: CASSSPHGQNTGELFF. The CDR3 DNA reads as TGTGCCAGCAGCTCTCCCCACGGACAGAACACCGGGGAGCTGTTTTTT. Together with reference TRBV7-2 and TRBJ2-2, the CDR3 gives the full variable domain: GAGVSQSPSNKVTEKGKDVELRCDPISGHTALYWYRQSLGQGLEFLIYFQGNSAPDKSGLPSDRFSAERTGGSVSTLTIQRTQQEDSAVYLCASSSPHGQNTGELFFGEGSRLTVL.

This chain uses TRBV7-9 with TRBJ1-2; D is unclear. This CDR3 spans 14 amino acids. The germline gives CDR1 SEHNR, CDR2 FQNEAQ (reference sequence). V lost 3 bases and J lost 2, with 10 bases in between. The CDR3 region has the DNA TGTGCCAGCAGCTTTAGGAGCGGGAACTATGGCTACACCTTC. Translating gives CASSFRSGNYGYTF.

The rearrangement links TRBV9 to TRBJ2-1; D is unclear. Looked up from germline, CDR1 is SGDLS and CDR2 is YYNGEE. The CDR3 consists of 15 residues. The ends were cut back, 0 bases at V and 5 bases at J, with 12 bases in the middle. CDR3 protein: CASSVVSSRHNEQFF. In DNA, the CDR3 is TGTGCCAGCAGCGTAGTCTCATCTAGACACAATGAGCAGTTCTTC.

The V call is TRBV19, the J call TRBJ2-2; D remains unclear. Germline values: CDR1 LNHDA, CDR2 SQIVND (reference sequence). The CDR3 is 14 amino acids. Trimming stripped 4 bases from V and 8 bases from J, with 14 bases between. The CDR3 reads CASSTLVPMGELFF. CDR3 DNA sequence: TGTGCCAGTAGTACTCTGGTCCCTATGGGGGAGCTGTTTTTT.

This chain links TRBV7-9 with TRBJ1-1; no clear D gene. The CDR3 length is 14 residues. V lost 1 base, J lost 0 bases, and 6 bases lay in between. Germline V lookup: CDR1 SEHNR, CDR2 FQNEAQ (reference sequence). CDR3 nucleotide sequence: TGTGCCAGCAGCTTAGGTCTGATGAACACTGAAGCTTTCTTT. Its protein is CASSLGLMNTEAFF. The full variable domain, in which reference TRBV7-9 and TRBJ1-1 provide the parts outside the CDR3, is DTGVSQNPRHKITKRGQNVTFRCDPISEHNRLYWYRQTLGQGPEFLTYFQNEAQLEKSRLLSDRFSAERPKGSFSTLEIQRTEQGDSAMYLCASSLGLMNTEAFFGQGTRLTVV.